These 30 T cell receptor beta chains originate from one sample sequenced in a study of T-cell memory formation after mild COVID-19. TCRdb recomputed calls from the 5' RACE reads with MiXCR, one row per CDR3 protein. The sample shows around 310,000 distinct CDR3 sequences, more than 15% of them seen only once. The sample comprised PBMCs or a T cell subset sorted from them (not recorded which). The receptors were gathered from a man aged 18 to 29 who had mild COVID-19 (a few samples of this study predate the infection). Cell type and time point are not known.

Written as DNA, the CDR3 is TGTGCCAGCAGATCTAGCGGGGGCCGGACTGAGACCCAGTACTTC. Protein: CASRSSGGRTETQYF. This chain connects TRBV2 to TRBJ2-5; 10 bases agree with TRBD2. With V trimmed by 6 bases and J by 5 bases, 9 bases remained unmatched. The CDR3 sequence is 15 residues long. Germline V CDR1 and CDR2: SNHLY, FYNNEI.

This clonotype was seen a handful of times. The chain recombines TRBV6-2 or TRBV6-3 with TRBJ2-1; 8 bases are shared with TRBD2. V shed 3 bases, J shed 6 bases, and the junction held 7 bases outside the gene matches. Germline loops: CDR1 MNHEY, CDR2 SVGEGT. CDR3 length: 15 amino acids. CDR3 sequence: CASSYPPAGVNEQFF. The CDR3 nucleotides are TGTGCCAGCAGTTATCCCCCAGCGGGGGTCAATGAGCAGTTCTTC.

V gene TRBV5-5 combines with J gene TRBJ1-6; possibly TRBD1 for D (5 bases). CDR1 is SGHKS and CDR2 is YYEKEE in the germline V gene (reference sequence). Trimming removed 0 bases from V and 14 bases from J, with 12 bases in between. The CDR3 has 13 residues. This CDR3 reads CASSLASQDTLHF. The CDR3 DNA reads as TGTGCCAGCAGCTTGGCGTCGCAGGACACCCTCCACTTT. Full variable domain (outside the CDR3, taken from reference TRBV5-5 and TRBJ1-6): DAGVTQSPTHLIKTRGQQVTLRCSPISGHKSVSWYQQVLGQGPQFIFQYYEKEERGRGNFPDRFSARQFPNYSSELNVNALLLGDSALYLCASSLASQDTLHFGNGTRLTVT.

This clonotype has a handful of counts. The chain employs TRBV19 and TRBJ1-1, with 9 bases identical to TRBD1. The CDR3 contains 18 residues. The junction had 14 bases not matched to a gene; V was cut back by 3 bases and J by 3 bases. The germline V gene has CDR1 LNHDA and CDR2 SQIVND (reference sequence). In nucleotides, the CDR3 is TGTGCCAGTAGTATCCTCGGGACAGGGACGCTTGGAGACACTGAAGCTTTCTTT. Residues: CASSILGTGTLGDTEAFF. Complete variable domain (other parts from reference TRBV19 and TRBJ1-1): DGGITQSPKYLFRKEGQNVTLSCEQNLNHDAMYWYRQDPGQGLRLIYYSQIVNDFQKGDIAEGYSVSREKKESFPLTVTSAQKNPTAFYLCASSILGTGTLGDTEAFFGQGTRLTVV.

The chain has TRBV20-1 and TRBJ2-5, with D perhaps matching TRBD1 (5 bases). CDR3 length equals 13 residues. V was trimmed by 5 bases and J by 0 bases, leaving 10 bases between them. Germline loops: CDR1 DFQATT, CDR2 SNEGSKA (reference sequence). CDR3 DNA sequence: TGCAGTGCTTATACAGGATACCAAGAGACCCAGTACTTC. Encoded protein: CSAYTGYQETQYF.

This clonotype was detected only a few times. The V and J genes are TRBV3-1 and TRBJ2-1; 9 nucleotides agree with TRBD1. Losses at the gene ends were 1 base for V and 6 bases for J; bases not matched to a gene: 4. This CDR3 is built from 15 residues. CDR1 and CDR2 from the germline V gene are LGHDT and YNNKEL (reference sequence). The DNA for the CDR3 is TGTGCCAGCAGCCAAGGGACAGGGGAGGGCAATGAGCAGTTCTTC. It encodes CASSQGTGEGNEQFF.

This clonotype was seen a handful of times. The J gene is TRBJ2-2, the V gene TRBV5-4; D is perhaps TRBD1 (5 bases). The V end was cut by 4 bases, the J end by 2 bases, with 12 bases between. The CDR3 is 15 residues long. Per germline, CDR1 SGHNT and CDR2 YYREEE (reference sequence). The CDR3 DNA reads as TGTGCCAGCAGCAGACAGCAGGGAAACACCGGGGAGCTGTTTTTT. Translating it yields CASSRQQGNTGELFF.

The sample holds a few counts of this clonotype. The chain recombines TRBV7-3 with TRBJ1-1; possible D gene TRBD1, 6 bases. The CDR3 has 14 amino acids. V dropped 2 bases and J dropped 0 bases, with 7 bases sitting between them. Germline V lookup: CDR1 SGHTA, CDR2 FQGTGA. CDR3 bases: TGTGCCAGCAGCTTATCAGGGGTGAACACTGAAGCTTTCTTT. It encodes CASSLSGVNTEAFF.

This clonotype was counted a few times. The chain has TRBV5-1 and TRBJ2-5; D is ambiguous. Germline lookup yields CDR1 SGHRS and CDR2 YFSETQ. The V gene lost 0 bases and the J gene lost 5 bases, with 8 bases spanning the gap. The CDR3 has 13 residues. CDR3 residues: CASSLAATETQYF. The CDR3 DNA reads as TGCGCCAGCAGCTTGGCGGCCACGGAGACCCAGTACTTC.

The sample holds a few counts of this clonotype. This chain connects TRBV11-2 to TRBJ2-2; TRBD1 matches at 9 bases. The CDR3 runs 16 residues. With V trimmed by 5 bases and J by 4 bases, 8 bases remained unmatched. Germline CDR1 reads SGHAT; CDR2 reads FQNNGV. Here the CDR3 DNA reads TGTGCCAGCAGCCGAATCGGGACAGGGAGCACCGGGGAGCTGTTTTTT. It codes for CASSRIGTGSTGELFF.

In this sample, this clonotype turned up a few times. V gene TRBV12-3 or TRBV12-4 combines with J gene TRBJ2-3, with D maybe TRBD2 (6 bases). The CDR3 runs to 15 residues. Deletions cut 6 bases from V and 1 base from J, with 14 bases between. CDR3 protein: CASRLGAGRTDTQYF. The CDR3 nucleotides are TGTGCCAGCAGGTTGGGAGCGGGCCGCACAGATACGCAGTATTTT.

The V gene is TRBV7-6, the J gene TRBJ2-2; D is unresolved. CDR1 SGHVS and CDR2 FNYEAQ come from the germline V gene. The CDR3 sequence is 18 residues long. V gave up 2 bases and J gave up 3 bases, with 19 bases separating them. The CDR3 region has the DNA TGTGCCAGCAGCTTATTCCCCTGGCAGGCTTCGGACACCGGGGAGCTGTTTTTT. It is translated as CASSLFPWQASDTGELFF.

About this clonotype itself: One junction end disagrees with the germline gene, perhaps due to a read error. The genes are TRBV7-2 and TRBJ2-3; 8 bases fit TRBD2. Germline values: CDR1 SGHTA, CDR2 FQGNSA. The CDR3 runs to 14 residues. CDR3: CASTLGGATGTQYF. The CDR3 bases are TGTGCCAGCACTCTCGGGGGGGCAACAGGTACGCAGTATTTT. Filled out from reference TRBV7-2 and TRBJ2-3, the complete variable domain reads GAGVSQSPSNKVTEKGKDVELRCDPISGHTALYWYRQSLGQGLEFLIYFQGNSAPDKSGLPSDRFSAERTGGSVSTLTIQRTQQEDSAVYLCASTLGGATGTQYFGPGTRLTVL.

This clonotype was detected only a few times. This sequence joins TRBV11-2 and TRBJ1-1, with D possibly TRBD1 on 5 matching bases. V dropped 6 bases and J dropped 0 bases, with 20 bases sitting between them. There are 17 residues in the CDR3. CDR1 is SGHAT, CDR2 FQNNGV, per germline. This CDR3 reads CASRTSRLTVVNTEAFF. CDR3 in DNA: TGTGCCAGCAGAACCAGTAGACTGACAGTGGTGAACACTGAAGCTTTCTTT.

This clonotype was recorded a few times. The chain employs TRBV11-2 and TRBJ1-2, with a tentative D call TRBD1 (5 bases). CDR1 and CDR2 from the germline V gene are SGHAT and FQNNGV. The CDR3 is 14 residues long. V lost 5 bases to trimming and J lost 4 bases, with 14 bases between them. CDR3 DNA: TGTGCCAGCAGCGCGGCAGGGTTTGCCTATGGCTACACCTTC. Its protein product is CASSAAGFAYGYTF.

This chain uses TRBV7-2 with TRBJ1-1; 8 bases match TRBD1. The trim removed 10 bases at V and 1 base at J, leaving 8 bases unmatched. Germline assignment: CDR1 SGHTA and CDR2 FQGNSA. The CDR3 is made up of 14 amino acids. For the CDR3, the DNA is TGTGCCAACTCACGGACAGGGACGAACACTGAAGCTTTCTTT. Its protein is CANSRTGTNTEAFF.

This chain connects TRBV9 to TRBJ2-3, with D possibly being TRBD2 (6 bases). Trimming stripped 0 bases from V and 2 bases from J, with 22 bases between. Looked up from germline, CDR1 is SGDLS and CDR2 is YYNGEE. The length of the CDR3 is 19 residues. CDR3: CASSVAEADSGYFTDTQYF. In DNA form, the CDR3 reads TGTGCCAGCAGCGTAGCGGAAGCAGATAGCGGCTACTTCACAGATACGCAGTATTTT.

The chain recombines TRBV7-9 with TRBJ2-4; weak D call: TRBD1 (6 bases). This CDR3 spans 14 amino acids. Trimming left V 3 bases short and J 10 bases short, with 16 bases between. CDR1 is SEHNR, CDR2 FQNEAQ, per germline (reference sequence). The CDR3 bases are TGTGCCAGCAGCTTGTCCGGGACACGAGAGATTCAGTACTTC. Translation: CASSLSGTREIQYF.

There are a few counts of this clonotype. V usage is TRBV5-1 and J usage is TRBJ2-5; TRBD2 is a possible D gene (5 bases). V shed 2 bases and J shed 4 bases, with 21 bases lying between them. The CDR3 has 17 amino acids. CDR1 and CDR2 from the germline V gene are SGHRS and YFSETQ. The CDR3 DNA reads as TGCGCCAGCAGCTTTGGTGCCTCACATCCGGGGTTAGAGACCCAGTACTTC. Translating gives CASSFGASHPGLETQYF.

This clonotype has a handful of counts. The chain is built from TRBV7-2 and TRBJ1-5, with 7 bases aligning to TRBD1. Germline V CDR1 and CDR2: SGHTA, FQGNSA. The CDR3 contains 18 residues. Trimming cost V 5 bases and J 0 bases; bases outside gene matches: 13. The CDR3 loop is CASSNYRGAGYSNQPQHF. Written as DNA, the CDR3 is TGTGCCAGCAGCAATTACAGGGGCGCGGGCTATAGCAATCAGCCCCAGCATTTT.

The CDR3: CASRGTGELYGYTF. CDR3 nucleotide sequence: TGTGCCAGCAGGGGGACAGGGGAACTCTATGGCTACACCTTC. This chain links TRBV12-3 or TRBV12-4 with TRBJ1-2; 10 nucleotides match TRBD1. The V and J ends lost 6 bases and 4 bases, in that order; junction bases with no gene match: 5. CDR3 length equals 14 residues.

The rearrangement uses TRBV5-1 and TRBJ2-7; D uncertain. V lost 0 bases, J lost 6 bases, and 16 bases lay in between. In germline, CDR1 is SGHRS, CDR2 YFSETQ. The CDR3 length is 15 residues. The CDR3 loop reads CASSLAYPNPFEQYF. The CDR3, as DNA: TGCGCCAGCAGCTTGGCCTACCCAAACCCTTTCGAGCAGTACTTC.

This chain connects TRBV15 to TRBJ2-6; no firm D call. With 3 bases removed from V and 1 base from J, the gap between germline ends came to 4 bases. Germline V gives CDR1 LNHNV, CDR2 YYDKDF (reference sequence). The CDR3 is 14 residues long. The CDR3 DNA follows: TGTGCCACCAGCAGCGATTCTGGGGCCAACGTCCTGACTTTC. This codes for CATSSDSGANVLTF.

The V and J genes are TRBV6-5 and TRBJ2-2, with D possibly TRBD1 on 6 matching bases. V was cut by 4 bases and J by 6 bases, with 9 bases left in between. This CDR3 contains 13 residues. The germline V gene has CDR1 MNHEY and CDR2 SVGAGI. The CDR3 sequence is CASSWGLAGELFF. CDR3 nucleotides: TGTGCCAGCAGTTGGGGGCTTGCCGGGGAGCTGTTTTTT.

The V and J genes are TRBV12-3 or TRBV12-4 and TRBJ1-2; TRBD1 agrees at 8 bases. This CDR3 spans 16 amino acids. The V gene end was trimmed by 6 bases and the J gene end by 3 bases; junction bases not matched to a gene: 12. The CDR3 loop is CASSRGGQGAHYGYTF. For the CDR3, the DNA is TGTGCCAGCAGCCGTGGGGGGCAGGGGGCCCACTATGGCTACACCTTC.

This clonotype was seen repeatedly, ten times or more. The V gene is TRBV7-2, the J gene TRBJ2-7; no reliable D call. The germline V gene encodes CDR1 SGHTA and CDR2 FQGNSA. This CDR3 region has 14 residues. The V gene lost 1 base and the J gene lost 0 bases, with 7 bases spanning the gap. The CDR3 spells CASSLDDSSYEQYV. In DNA, the CDR3 is TGTGCCAGCAGCTTAGATGACTCCTCCTACGAGCAGTACGTC.

The V gene is TRBV6-5, the J gene TRBJ2-7; D gene unclear. Per the germline V gene, CDR1 is MNHEY and CDR2 is SVGAGI. Trimming removed 8 bases from V and 0 bases from J, with 17 bases in between. The CDR3 is made up of 15 amino acids. CDR3 sequence (DNA): TGTGCCAGCTCACTCAGCCCCCATCTCTCCTACGAGCAGTACTTC. This sequence encodes CASSLSPHLSYEQYF.

The table lists this clonotype with many counts. The rearrangement uses TRBV4-2 and TRBJ2-5; D tentatively fits TRBD1 or TRBD2 (5 bases each). The CDR3 has 14 residues. Trimming removed 3 bases at V and 3 bases at J, with 11 bases between. Germline values: CDR1 LGHNA, CDR2 YNFKEQ. CDR3 bases: TGTGCCAGCAGCCAGGGGGACGCGGAAGAGACCCAGTACTTC. Protein sequence: CASSQGDAEETQYF.

This clonotype was recorded a few times. V gene TRBV7-2 combines with J gene TRBJ2-3; no clear D. The ends were cut back, 6 bases at V and 2 bases at J, with 12 bases in the middle. The length of the CDR3 is 14 residues. CDR1 SGHTA and CDR2 FQGNSA come from the germline V gene. Here the CDR3 reads CASSPLSYTDTQYF. CDR3 nucleotides: TGTGCCAGCAGTCCACTCAGTTACACAGATACGCAGTATTTT.

This chain links TRBV4-3 with TRBJ2-2; D is unresolved. The CDR3 has 14 amino acids. Trimming took off 0 bases at V and 4 bases at J, with 6 bases between the two ends. Germline lookup yields CDR1 LGHNA and CDR2 YSLEER. The DNA of the CDR3 is TGCGCCAGCAGCCAAGAGATCGGCACCGGGGAGCTGTTTTTT. Amino acids: CASSQEIGTGELFF.